A single TCR beta chain is shown here with its context. No antigen is known for it. In five patients, CD4+ T cells were split by CD25+CD127- sorting. Punch biopsies of lesional scalp, plus peripheral blood, were taken from alopecia areata patients. The sample comes from a study of CD8+ T cells in alopecia areata. Study-wide findings and caveats: An increase in clonality over normal scalp was evident in lesional scalp, especially alopecia totalis/universalis.

The CDR3 sequence is 19 residues long. Germline CDR1 is LGHNA and CDR2 is YSLEER. V dropped 0 bases and J dropped 7; count of bases not matched to a gene: 11. Investigators isolated RNA and reverse transcribed it into cDNA to act as the sequencing template. Generated by immunoSEQ multiplex PCR, the TCRdb table keeps only in-frame clones and is missing some. The table includes roughly 40,000 clones, roughly 53% detected once. The source is a human donor with alopecia areata. J is TRBJ2-6 and V is TRBV4-3; 11 bases line up with TRBD2. The specimen was CD4+ Tregs sorted from blood. In DNA form, the CDR3 reads TGCGCCAGCAGCCAAGATCCTAGCGGGAGGCGCTTACTTGCCAACGTCCTGACTTTC. It is translated as CASSQDPSGRRLLANVLTF.